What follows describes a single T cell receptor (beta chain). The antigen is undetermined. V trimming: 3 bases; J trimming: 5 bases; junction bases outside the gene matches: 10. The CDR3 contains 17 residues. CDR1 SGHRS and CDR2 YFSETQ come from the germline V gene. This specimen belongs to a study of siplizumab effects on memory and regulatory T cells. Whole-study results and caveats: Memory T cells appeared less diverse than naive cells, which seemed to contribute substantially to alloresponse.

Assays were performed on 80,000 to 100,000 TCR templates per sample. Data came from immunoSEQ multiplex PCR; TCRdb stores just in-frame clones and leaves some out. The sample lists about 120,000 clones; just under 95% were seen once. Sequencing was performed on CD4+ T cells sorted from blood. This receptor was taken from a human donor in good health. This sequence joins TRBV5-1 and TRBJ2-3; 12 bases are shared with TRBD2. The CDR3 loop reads CASSSNRLAGAGDTQYF. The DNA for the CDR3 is TGCGCCAGCAGCTCTAACCGACTAGCGGGGGCTGGAGATACGCAGTATTTT.